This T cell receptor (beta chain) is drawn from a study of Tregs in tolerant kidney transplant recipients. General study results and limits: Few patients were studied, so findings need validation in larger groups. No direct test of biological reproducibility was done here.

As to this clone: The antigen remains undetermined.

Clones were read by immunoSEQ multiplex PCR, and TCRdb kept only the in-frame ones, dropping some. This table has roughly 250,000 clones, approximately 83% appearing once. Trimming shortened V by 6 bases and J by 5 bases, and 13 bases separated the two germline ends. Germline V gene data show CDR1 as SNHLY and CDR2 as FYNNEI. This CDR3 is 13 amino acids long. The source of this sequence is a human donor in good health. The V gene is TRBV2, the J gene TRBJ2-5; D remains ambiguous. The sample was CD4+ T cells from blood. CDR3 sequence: CASRDGRRETQYF. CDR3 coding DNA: TGTGCCAGCAGAGACGGGCGGCGGGAGACCCAGTACTTC.